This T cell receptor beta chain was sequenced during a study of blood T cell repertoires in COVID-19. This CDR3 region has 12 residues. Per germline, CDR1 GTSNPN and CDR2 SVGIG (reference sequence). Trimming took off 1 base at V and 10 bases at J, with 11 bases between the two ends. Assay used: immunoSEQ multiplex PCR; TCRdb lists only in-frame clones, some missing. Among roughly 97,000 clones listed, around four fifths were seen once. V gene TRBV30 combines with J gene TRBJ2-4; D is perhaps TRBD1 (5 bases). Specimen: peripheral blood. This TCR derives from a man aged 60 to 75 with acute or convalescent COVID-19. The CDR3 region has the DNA TGTGCCTGGAGTGAAAGACAGCTTATTCAGTACTTC. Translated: CAWSERQLIQYF.